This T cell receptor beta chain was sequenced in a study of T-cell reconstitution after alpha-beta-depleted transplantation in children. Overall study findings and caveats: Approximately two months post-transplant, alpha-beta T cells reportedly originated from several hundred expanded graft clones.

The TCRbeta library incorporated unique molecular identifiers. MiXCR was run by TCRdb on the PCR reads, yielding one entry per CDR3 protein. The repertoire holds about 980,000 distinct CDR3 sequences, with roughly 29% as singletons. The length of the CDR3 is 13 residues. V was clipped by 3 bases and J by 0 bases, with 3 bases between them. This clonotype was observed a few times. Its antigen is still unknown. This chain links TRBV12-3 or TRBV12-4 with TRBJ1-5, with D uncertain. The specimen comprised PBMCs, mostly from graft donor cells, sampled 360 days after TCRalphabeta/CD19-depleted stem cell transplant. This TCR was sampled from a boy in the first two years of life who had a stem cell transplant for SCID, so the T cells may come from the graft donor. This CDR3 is CASSFSSNQPQHF. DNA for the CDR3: TGTGCCAGCAGTTTCTCTAGCAATCAGCCCCAGCATTTT.